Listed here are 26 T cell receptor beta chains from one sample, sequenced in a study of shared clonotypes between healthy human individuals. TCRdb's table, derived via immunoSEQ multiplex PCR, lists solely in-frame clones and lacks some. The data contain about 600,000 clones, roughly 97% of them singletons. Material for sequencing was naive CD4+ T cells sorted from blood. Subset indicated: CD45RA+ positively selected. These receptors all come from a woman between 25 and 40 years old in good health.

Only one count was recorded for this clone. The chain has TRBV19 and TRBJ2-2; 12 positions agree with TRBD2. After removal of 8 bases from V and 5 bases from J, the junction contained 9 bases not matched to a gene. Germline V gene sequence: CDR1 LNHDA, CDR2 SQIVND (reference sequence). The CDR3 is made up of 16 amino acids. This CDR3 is CASSRPGTSGTGELFF. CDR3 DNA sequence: TGTGCCAGTTCACGACCCGGGACTAGCGGGACCGGGGAGCTGTTTTTT.

In DNA, the CDR3 is TGTGCCAGCAGTTACTTACAAGGGCCGGGCGATGAAAAACTGTTTTTT. Translation gives CASSYLQGPGDEKLFF. V usage is TRBV6-6 and J usage is TRBJ1-4; D is unresolved. V dropped 1 base and J dropped 6 bases, with 15 bases sitting between them. CDR1 is MNHNY and CDR2 is SVGAGI in the germline V gene (reference sequence). This CDR3 contains 16 residues.

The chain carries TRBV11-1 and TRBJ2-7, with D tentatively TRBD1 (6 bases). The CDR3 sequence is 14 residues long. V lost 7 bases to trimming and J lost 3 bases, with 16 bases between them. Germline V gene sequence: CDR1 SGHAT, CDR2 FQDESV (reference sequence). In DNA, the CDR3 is TGTGCCAGCACCCCAAGGGGGTCTGACTACGAGCAGTACTTC. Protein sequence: CASTPRGSDYEQYF.

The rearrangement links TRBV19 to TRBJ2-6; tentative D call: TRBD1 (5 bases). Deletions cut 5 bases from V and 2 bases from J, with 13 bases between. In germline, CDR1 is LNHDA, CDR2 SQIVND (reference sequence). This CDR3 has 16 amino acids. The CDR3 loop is CASSLKRGPGANVLTF. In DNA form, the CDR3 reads TGTGCCAGTAGTTTGAAAAGGGGTCCTGGGGCCAACGTCCTGACTTTC.

CDR3 sequence: CASSLMREFGGELFF. The CDR3 DNA follows: TGTGCCAGCAGCCTTATGCGGGAGTTTGGCGGGGAGCTGTTTTTT. The chain is built from TRBV5-6 and TRBJ2-2; 7 bases agree with TRBD2. V trimming: 4 bases; J trimming: 7 bases; junction bases outside the gene matches: 10. This CDR3 comprises 15 residues. The germline V gene encodes CDR1 SGHDT and CDR2 YYEEEE.

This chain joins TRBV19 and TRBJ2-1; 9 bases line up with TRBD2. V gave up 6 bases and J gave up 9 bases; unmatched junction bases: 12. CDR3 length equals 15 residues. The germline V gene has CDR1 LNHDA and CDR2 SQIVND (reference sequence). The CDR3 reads CASSPGTSPRGEQFF. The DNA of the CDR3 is TGTGCCAGTAGCCCCGGGACTAGCCCCCGAGGTGAGCAGTTCTTC.

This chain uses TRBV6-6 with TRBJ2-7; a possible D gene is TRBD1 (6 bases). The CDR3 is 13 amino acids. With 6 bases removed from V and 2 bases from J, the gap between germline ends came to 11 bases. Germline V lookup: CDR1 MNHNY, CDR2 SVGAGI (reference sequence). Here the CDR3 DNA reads TGTGCCAGCAGACCAGGGGTGACCTACGAGCAGTACTTC. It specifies CASRPGVTYEQYF.

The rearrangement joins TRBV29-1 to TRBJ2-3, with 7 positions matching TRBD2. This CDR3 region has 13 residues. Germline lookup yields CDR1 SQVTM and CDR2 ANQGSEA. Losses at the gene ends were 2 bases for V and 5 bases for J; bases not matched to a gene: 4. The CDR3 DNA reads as TGCAGCGTTGAACGGGAGGAGGGAGATACGCAGTATTTT. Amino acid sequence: CSVEREEGDTQYF.

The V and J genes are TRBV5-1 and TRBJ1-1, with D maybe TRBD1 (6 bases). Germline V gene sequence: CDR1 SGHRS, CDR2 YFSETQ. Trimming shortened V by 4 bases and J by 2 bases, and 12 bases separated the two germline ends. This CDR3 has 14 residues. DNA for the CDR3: TGCGCCAGCAGCAGTCAGGGGTTAAACACTGAAGCTTTCTTT. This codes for CASSSQGLNTEAFF.

The CDR3 nucleotides read TGTGCCACCAGCAGAGAGGCCACCAACTACGAGCAGTACTTC. It specifies CATSREATNYEQYF. The V call is TRBV15, the J call TRBJ2-7, with D unresolved. Germline assignment: CDR1 LNHNV and CDR2 YYDKDF (reference sequence). The V end lost 0 bases, the J end lost 3 bases, and 9 bases lay between the germline ends. The CDR3 spans 14 residues. Supplemented by reference TRBV15 and TRBJ2-7, the full variable domain reads DAMVIQNPRYQVTQFGKPVTLSCSQTLNHNVMYWYQQKSSQAPKLLFHYYDKDFNNEADTPDNFQSRRPNTSFCFLDIRSPGLGDTAMYLCATSREATNYEQYFGPGTRLTVT.

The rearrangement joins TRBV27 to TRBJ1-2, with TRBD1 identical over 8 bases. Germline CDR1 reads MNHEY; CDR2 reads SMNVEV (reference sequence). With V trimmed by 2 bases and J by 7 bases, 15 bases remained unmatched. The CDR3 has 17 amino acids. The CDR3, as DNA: TGTGCCAGCAGTTTAGCCCTCGGACGGACAGGGAACGGTGGCTACACCTTC. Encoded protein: CASSLALGRTGNGGYTF.

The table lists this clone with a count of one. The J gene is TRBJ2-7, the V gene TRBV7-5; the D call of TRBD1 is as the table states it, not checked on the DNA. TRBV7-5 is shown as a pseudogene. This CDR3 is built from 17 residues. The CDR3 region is CVRSLRQGPNYSYEQYF. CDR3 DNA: TGTGTCAGAAGCTTGAGACAGGGGCCCAACTATTCCTACGAGCAGTACTTC.

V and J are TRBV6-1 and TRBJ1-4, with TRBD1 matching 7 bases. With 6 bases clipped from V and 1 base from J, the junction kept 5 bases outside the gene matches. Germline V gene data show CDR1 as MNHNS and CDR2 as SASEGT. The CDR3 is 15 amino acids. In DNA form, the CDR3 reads TGTGCCAGCAGAACTAGGGGGCGAACTAATGAAAAACTGTTTTTT. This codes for CASRTRGRTNEKLFF.

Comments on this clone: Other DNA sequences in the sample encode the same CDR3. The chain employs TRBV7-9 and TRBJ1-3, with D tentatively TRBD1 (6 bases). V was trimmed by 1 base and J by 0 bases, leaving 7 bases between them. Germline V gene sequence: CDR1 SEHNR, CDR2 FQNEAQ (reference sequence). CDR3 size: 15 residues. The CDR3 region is CASSLVRGSGNTIYF. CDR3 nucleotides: TGTGCCAGCAGCTTAGTCAGGGGCTCTGGAAACACCATATATTTT. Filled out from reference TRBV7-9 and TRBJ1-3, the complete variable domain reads DTGVSQNPRHKITKRGQNVTFRCDPISEHNRLYWYRQTLGQGPEFLTYFQNEAQLEKSRLLSDRFSAERPKGSFSTLEIQRTEQGDSAMYLCASSLVRGSGNTIYFGEGSWLTVV.

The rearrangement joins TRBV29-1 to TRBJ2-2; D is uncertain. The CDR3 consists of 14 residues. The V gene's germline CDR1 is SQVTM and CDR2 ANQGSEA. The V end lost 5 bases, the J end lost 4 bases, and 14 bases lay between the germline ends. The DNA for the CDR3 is TGCAGCGTTTTTGGGTTACTTTCCACCGGGGAGCTGTTTTTT. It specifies CSVFGLLSTGELFF.

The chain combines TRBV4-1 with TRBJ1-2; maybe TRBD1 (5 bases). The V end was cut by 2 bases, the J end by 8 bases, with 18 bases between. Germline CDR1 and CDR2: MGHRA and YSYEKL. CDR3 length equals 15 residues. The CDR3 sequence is CASSQPGRTRGGYTF. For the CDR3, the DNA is TGCGCCAGCAGCCAACCAGGGAGGACGAGGGGCGGCTACACCTTC.

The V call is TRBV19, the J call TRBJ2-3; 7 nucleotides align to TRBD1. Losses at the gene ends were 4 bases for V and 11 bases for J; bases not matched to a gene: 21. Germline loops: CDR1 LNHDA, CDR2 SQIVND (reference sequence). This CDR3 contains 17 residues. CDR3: CASSTIPGTYPRDRQYF. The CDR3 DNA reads TGTGCCAGTAGTACCATACCGGGAACCTACCCCAGGGACAGGCAGTATTTT.

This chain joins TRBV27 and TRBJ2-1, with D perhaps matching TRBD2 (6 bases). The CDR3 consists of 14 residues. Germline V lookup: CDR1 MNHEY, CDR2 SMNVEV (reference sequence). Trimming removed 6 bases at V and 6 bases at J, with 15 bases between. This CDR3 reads CASRRDFEGNEQFF. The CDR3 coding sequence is TGTGCCAGCAGGCGGGACTTCGAGGGCAATGAGCAGTTCTTC.

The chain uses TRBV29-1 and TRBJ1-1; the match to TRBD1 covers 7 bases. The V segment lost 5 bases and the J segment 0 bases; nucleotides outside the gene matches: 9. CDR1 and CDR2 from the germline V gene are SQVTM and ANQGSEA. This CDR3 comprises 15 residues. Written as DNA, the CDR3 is TGCAGCGTTCTTCCGGGACAGAGAATGAACACTGAAGCTTTCTTT. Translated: CSVLPGQRMNTEAFF.

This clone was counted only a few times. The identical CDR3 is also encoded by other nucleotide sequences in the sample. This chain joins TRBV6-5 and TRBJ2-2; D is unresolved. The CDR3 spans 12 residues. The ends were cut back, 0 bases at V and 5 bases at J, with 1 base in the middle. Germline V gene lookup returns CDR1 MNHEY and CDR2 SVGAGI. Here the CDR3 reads CASSYSTGELFF. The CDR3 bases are TGTGCCAGCAGTTACTCGACCGGGGAGCTGTTTTTT.

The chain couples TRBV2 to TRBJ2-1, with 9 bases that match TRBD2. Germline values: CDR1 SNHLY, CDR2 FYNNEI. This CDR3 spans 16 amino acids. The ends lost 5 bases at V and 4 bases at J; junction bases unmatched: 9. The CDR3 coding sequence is TGTGCCAGCAGTCTTATAGCGGGAGTCAGGTACAATGAGCAGTTCTTC. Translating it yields CASSLIAGVRYNEQFF.

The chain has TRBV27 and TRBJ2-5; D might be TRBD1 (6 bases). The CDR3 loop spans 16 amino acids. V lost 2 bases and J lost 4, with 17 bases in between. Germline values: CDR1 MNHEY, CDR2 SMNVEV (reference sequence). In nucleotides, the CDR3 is TGTGCCAGCAGTTTAGGGGTTGTGGGGGCGGGAGAGACCCAGTACTTC. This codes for CASSLGVVGAGETQYF.

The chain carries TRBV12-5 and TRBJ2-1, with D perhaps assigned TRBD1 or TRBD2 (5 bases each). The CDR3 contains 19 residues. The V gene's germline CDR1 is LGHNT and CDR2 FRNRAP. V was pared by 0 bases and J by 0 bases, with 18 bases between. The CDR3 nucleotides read TGTGCTAGTGGTTTGGTAGTGGTAGAGGGGTTCGGCTCCTACAATGAGCAGTTCTTC. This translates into CASGLVVVEGFGSYNEQFF. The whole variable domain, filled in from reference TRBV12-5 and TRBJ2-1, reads DARVTQTPRHKVTEMGQEVTMRCQPILGHNTVFWYRQTMMQGLELLAYFRNRAPLDDSGMPKDRFSAEMPDATLATLKIQPSEPRDSAVYFCASGLVVVEGFGSYNEQFFGPGTRLTVL.

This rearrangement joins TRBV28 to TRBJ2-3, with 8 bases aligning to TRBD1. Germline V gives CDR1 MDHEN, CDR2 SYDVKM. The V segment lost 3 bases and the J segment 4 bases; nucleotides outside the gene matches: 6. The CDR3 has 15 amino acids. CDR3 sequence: CASSLQQGASDTQYF. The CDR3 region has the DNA TGTGCCAGCAGTTTGCAGCAGGGGGCTTCAGATACGCAGTATTTT.

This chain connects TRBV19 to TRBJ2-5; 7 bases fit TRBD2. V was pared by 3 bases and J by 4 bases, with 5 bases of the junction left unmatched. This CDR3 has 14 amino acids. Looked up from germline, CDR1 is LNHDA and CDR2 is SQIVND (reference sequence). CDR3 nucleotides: TGTGCCAGTAGTATCCGCGGGAGCGTAGAGACCCAGTACTTC. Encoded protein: CASSIRGSVETQYF.

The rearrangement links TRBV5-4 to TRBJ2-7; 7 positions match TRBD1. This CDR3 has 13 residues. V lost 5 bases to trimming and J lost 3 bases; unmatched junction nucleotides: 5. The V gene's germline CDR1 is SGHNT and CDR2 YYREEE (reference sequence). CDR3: CASSQQGSYEQYF. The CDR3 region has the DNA TGTGCCAGCAGTCAACAGGGGAGCTACGAGCAGTACTTC.